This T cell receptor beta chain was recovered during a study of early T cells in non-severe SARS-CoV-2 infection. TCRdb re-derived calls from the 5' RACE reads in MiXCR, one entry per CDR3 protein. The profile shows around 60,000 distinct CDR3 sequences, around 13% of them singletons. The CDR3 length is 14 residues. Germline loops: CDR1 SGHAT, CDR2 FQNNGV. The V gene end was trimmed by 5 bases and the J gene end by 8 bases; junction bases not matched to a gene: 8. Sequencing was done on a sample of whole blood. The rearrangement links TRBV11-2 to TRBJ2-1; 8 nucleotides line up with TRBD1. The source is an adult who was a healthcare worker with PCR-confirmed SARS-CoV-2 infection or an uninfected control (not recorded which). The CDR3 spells CASSVVDRVDEQFF. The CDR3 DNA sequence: TGTGCCAGCAGCGTGGTGGACAGGGTAGATGAGCAGTTCTTC.